The next 14 T cell receptor beta chains were all read from a single sample in a study of CD4+ T cells in melanoma (dated by TCRdb to between 2020 and 2023). Library preparation was by the immunoSEQ multiplex PCR assay. Not all clones reach the TCRdb copy of this immuneACCESS table, which keeps in-frame sequences only. Checked studies attribute under half of the gap to unresolved V genes and leave the rest unexplained. The sample table records 110,000 to 150,000 clones; around 90% of these occur just once. The ten largest make up less than 2% of the sample. The receptors here all came from a human donor with melanoma.

This clone was seen just once. The chain links TRBV9 to TRBJ2-7; 8 bases agree with TRBD2. Per germline, CDR1 SGDLS and CDR2 YYNGEE. J was trimmed by 2 bases and V by 4 bases; bases with no gene match: 8. This CDR3 has 15 residues. In DNA, the CDR3 is TGTGCCAGCAGCAATGGACTAGCCTCGACCTACGAGCAGTACTTC. It is translated as CASSNGLASTYEQYF.

The chain links TRBV2 to TRBJ2-5, with 10 bases matching TRBD1. CDR3 length: 15 amino acids. Looked up from germline, CDR1 is SNHLY and CDR2 is FYNNEI. Trimming removed 3 bases from V and 4 bases from J; junction bases left unmatched: 5. In nucleotides, the CDR3 is TGTGCCAGCAGTGAGGACAGGGGGTTTGCAGAGACCCAGTACTTC. Protein product: CASSEDRGFAETQYF.

J is TRBJ2-5 and V is TRBV5-1, with 7 positions matching TRBD1. V lost 1 base, J lost 2 bases, and 5 bases stayed unmatched. Germline CDR1 reads SGHRS; CDR2 reads YFSETQ. The CDR3 is 15 residues long. The CDR3 DNA follows: TGCGCCAGCAGCTTGTACAGGGGTCAACAAGAGACCCAGTACTTC. Translating it yields CASSLYRGQQETQYF.

The chain recombines TRBV2 with TRBJ1-2, with 8 bases identical to TRBD1. Germline-derived CDR1 and CDR2 are SNHLY and FYNNEI. The CDR3 totals 16 residues. V shed 6 bases and J 1 base; nucleotides not matched to a gene: 10. The CDR3 region has the DNA TGTGCCAGCAGGATACCGGGACAGGCTATTAACTATGGCTACACCTTC. Translating gives CASRIPGQAINYGYTF.

The J gene is TRBJ1-5, the V gene TRBV10-3, with 9 positions matching TRBD1. The CDR3 totals 15 residues. After removal of 3 bases from V and 5 bases from J, the junction contained 5 bases not matched to a gene. The germline V gene has CDR1 ENHRY and CDR2 SYGVKD. CDR3 bases: TGTGCCATCAGTGAAGGGGGACAGGGCTATCAGCCCCAGCATTTT. This gives the protein CAISEGGQGYQPQHF.

The chain links TRBV30 to TRBJ2-3; D call uncertain. This CDR3 is 13 amino acids long. With 2 bases removed from V and 1 base from J, the gap between germline ends came to 7 bases. Germline lookup yields CDR1 GTSNPN and CDR2 SVGIG (reference sequence). CDR3 amino acids: CAWSYWGTDTQYF. The CDR3 DNA reads TGTGCCTGGAGTTACTGGGGCACAGATACGCAGTATTTT.

The chain couples TRBV13 to TRBJ1-2; D might be TRBD1 (5 bases). CDR3 length equals 14 residues. Per germline, CDR1 PRHDT and CDR2 FYEKMQ (reference sequence). V was cut by 6 bases and J by 3 bases, with 14 bases left in between. In nucleotides, the CDR3 is TGTGCCAGCAGTAGACGACAGTTACACTATGGCTACACCTTC. Translating it yields CASSRRQLHYGYTF. The variable domain in full, with the rest retrieved from reference TRBV13 and TRBJ1-2, is AAGVIQSPRHLIKEKRETATLKCYPIPRHDTVYWYQQGPGQDPQFLISFYEKMQSDKGSIPDRFSAQQFSDYHSELNMSSLELGDSALYFCASSRRQLHYGYTFGSGTRLTVV.

This clone has just one count. The chain joins TRBV5-6 to TRBJ1-2; maybe TRBD1 (6 bases). In germline, CDR1 is SGHDT, CDR2 YYEEEE. This CDR3 is built from 17 residues. The V end lost 0 bases, the J end lost 8 bases, and 23 bases lay between the germline ends. The CDR3 protein is CASSLARAQMNRGGYTF. The CDR3 bases are TGTGCCAGCAGCTTGGCGAGGGCGCAGATGAATAGGGGGGGCTACACCTTC.

The genes are TRBV5-4 and TRBJ2-2; D might be TRBD1 (5 bases). The CDR3 spans 13 residues. CDR1 and CDR2 (germline): SGHNT, YYREEE (reference sequence). Trimming removed 4 bases at V and 6 bases at J, with 10 bases between. The CDR3 spells CASSGTGAGELFF. The CDR3 bases are TGTGCCAGCAGCGGAACAGGAGCCGGGGAGCTGTTTTTT.

The chain couples TRBV7-2 to TRBJ1-5; 7 bases are shared with TRBD1. CDR3 size: 15 residues. J lost 5 bases, V lost 5 bases, and 9 bases had no gene match. CDR1 SGHTA and CDR2 FQGNSA come from the germline V gene. The CDR3 loop is CASSPQGGMDQPQHF. DNA of the CDR3: TGTGCCAGCAGCCCCCAGGGGGGTATGGATCAGCCCCAGCATTTT. The whole variable domain, remainder taken from reference TRBV7-2 and TRBJ1-5, is GAGVSQSPSNKVTEKGKDVELRCDPISGHTALYWYRQSLGQGLEFLIYFQGNSAPDKSGLPSDRFSAERTGGSVSTLTIQRTQQEDSAVYLCASSPQGGMDQPQHFGDGTRLSIL.

Here the CDR3 DNA reads TGCGCCAGCAGCTTGGGCGGGGGGAACTACGAGCAGTACTTC. Translating it yields CASSLGGGNYEQYF. This rearrangement joins TRBV5-1 to TRBJ2-7; 8 bases line up with TRBD2. The CDR3 extends over 14 amino acids. CDR1 is SGHRS and CDR2 is YFSETQ in the germline V gene. The ends lost 0 bases at V and 3 bases at J; junction bases unmatched: 2.

The table lists this clone with a count of one. V and J are TRBV5-1 and TRBJ2-7; 8 bases match TRBD2. The CDR3 covers 15 residues. The germline gives CDR1 SGHRS, CDR2 YFSETQ. After removal of 1 base from V and 3 bases from J, the junction contained 6 bases not matched to a gene. CDR3 in DNA: TGCGCCAGCAGCTTGTGGGTCGCGGGGGGCTACGAGCAGTACTTC. Amino acid sequence: CASSLWVAGGYEQYF.

V usage is TRBV28 and J usage is TRBJ1-3; D not resolved. V shed 4 bases and J shed 0 bases, with 16 bases lying between them. CDR1 and CDR2 from the germline V gene are MDHEN and SYDVKM. The CDR3 loop spans 17 amino acids. The CDR3 spells CASSSPLITISGNTIYF. In DNA, the CDR3 is TGTGCCAGCAGTTCTCCCCTTATTACAATCTCTGGAAACACCATATATTTT. Full variable domain (outside the CDR3, taken from reference TRBV28 and TRBJ1-3): DVKVTQSSRYLVKRTGEKVFLECVQDMDHENMFWYRQDPGLGLRLIYFSYDVKMKEKGDIPEGYSVSREKKERFSLILESASTNQTSMYLCASSSPLITISGNTIYFGEGSWLTVV.

The J gene is TRBJ1-4, the V gene TRBV5-1; D not resolved. V shed 3 bases and J shed 8 bases, with 14 bases lying between them. The CDR3 runs to 14 residues. CDR1 and CDR2 from the germline V gene are SGHRS and YFSETQ. The CDR3 reads CASSSTSSGEKLFF. DNA of the CDR3: TGCGCCAGCAGCTCGACCTCCAGTGGCGAAAAACTGTTTTTT.